This T cell receptor beta chain originates from a study of OX40 agonist ivuxolimab in advanced cancers. Background on the whole study: Ivuxolimab, which targeted the costimulatory receptor OX40 (CD134), was an agonistic, fully human IgG2 monoclonal antibody. Intravenous ivuxolimab was administered to patients every 2 weeks at six dose levels: 0.01, 0.1, 0.3, 1.5, 3 and 10 mg/kg. Of the approximately 50 dose-escalation patients, hepatocellular carcinoma was present in around 19, melanoma in approximately 15, renal cell carcinoma in 9 and head and neck cancer in 9. In the dose-escalation cohort, nearly 85% of patients were male, and the mean age was around 60 years with a range of roughly 20 to 85. Prior anti-PD-1, anti-PD-L1 or anti-CTLA-4 therapy was permitted, and checkpoint inhibitors had been received by about 37% of dose-escalation patients. Three dose-escalation patients achieved partial responses, one with hepatocellular carcinoma and two with cutaneous melanoma. The point of sequencing TCRbeta in the periphery was to test whether ivuxolimab changed TCR sequence diversity and drove clonal T-cell expansion. The paper describes the monotherapy dose-escalation part (N of about 55 patients) of the phase I trial of ivuxolimab. Overall results and qualifications from the work: Partial responders in the 0.1-3.0 mg/kg groups had among the lowest normalized peripheral clonal expansion, especially among CD8+ T cells. After ivuxolimab, more expanded clones were found on average in CD8+ T cells than in CD4+ T cells. Antigen specificity was not determined for the clonally expanded peripheral T cells. Low levels of normalized T-cell clonal expansion were also seen in some patients who did not respond. At doses from 0.1 to 3.0 mg/kg, clonal expansion was seen in both CD4+ and CD8+ blood T cells between baseline and week 6.

To sequence the TCRbeta CDR3 region, genomic DNA was isolated from the sorted cells. TCRbeta CDR3 regions were sequenced using the immunoSEQ Assay. TCRdb carries this immuneACCESS record with in-frame sequences only. Its versions omit some clonotypes, under half of them owing to an unresolved V gene in the studies checked, with the rest unexplained. The sample data list about 77,000 clones, and more than 80% of these were observed just once. The ten largest clones capture around 4.8% of the sample. The trial excluded patients who had a history of autoimmune disease or who were on systemic immunosuppression. In every dose cohort, peripheral blood was drawn for TCR sequencing at baseline, cycle 4 day 1, and cycle 7 day 1. The samples were taken from a phase I, first-in-human, multicenter, open-label dose-escalation trial of ivuxolimab. The trial enrolled adults with locally advanced or metastatic head and neck squamous cell, hepatocellular, melanoma or renal cell carcinoma. Before TCR sequencing, CD4+ T cells and CD8+ T cells were sorted from peripheral blood as separate populations.

A note on this clone: Which antigen it targets is not known. Per-nucleotide qualities are absent, and no much larger clonotype sits a single base away.

The material sequenced was CD4+ or CD8+ T cells sorted from blood, taken in a trial of the OX40 agonist ivuxolimab. The source is an adult with an advanced solid tumor such as melanoma, head and neck, liver or kidney cancer.

The DNA sequence is as follows: TGCGCCAGCAGCTTGGCCCTCCGCGGGAGGGGAGGGACCCAGTACTTC. The encoded protein is CASSLALRGRGGTQYF. The sequence is built from TRBV5-1 and TRBJ2-5; 9 of the junction bases match TRBD2. The CDR3 sequence holds 16 residues, the cysteine and phenylalanine included. Only CDR3 DNA is held: 48 bases, read in frame from base 1. Ends trimmed: V by 0 bases, J by 7 bases; bases unmatched to a gene: 10. From the germline V gene, CDR1 is SGHRS and CDR2 is YFSETQ.